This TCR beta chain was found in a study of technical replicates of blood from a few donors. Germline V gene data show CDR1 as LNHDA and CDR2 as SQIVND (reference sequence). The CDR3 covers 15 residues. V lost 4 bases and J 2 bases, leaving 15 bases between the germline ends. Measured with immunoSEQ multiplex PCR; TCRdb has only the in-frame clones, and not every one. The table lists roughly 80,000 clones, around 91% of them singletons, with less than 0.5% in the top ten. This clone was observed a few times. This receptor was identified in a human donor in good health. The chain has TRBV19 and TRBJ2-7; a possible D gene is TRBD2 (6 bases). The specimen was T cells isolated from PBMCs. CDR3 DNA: TGTGCCAGTAGTACCAGACTAGAGACGACCTACGAGCAGTACTTC. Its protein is CASSTRLETTYEQYF.